The 23 T cell receptor beta chains below come from one sample, sequenced in a study of blood T cell repertoires in COVID-19. Sequencing used immunoSEQ multiplex PCR; TCRdb keeps in-frame clones, though not all of them. The sample holds 90,000 to 120,000 clones, 87% seen once. Material for sequencing was peripheral blood. Receptors originate from a middle-aged man with acute or convalescent COVID-19.

The rearrangement joins TRBV4-1 to TRBJ2-3, with a tentative D call TRBD2 (6 bases). This CDR3 is built from 16 residues. The germline V gene encodes CDR1 MGHRA and CDR2 YSYEKL. V was cut by 0 bases and J by 4 bases, with 14 bases left in between. CDR3 DNA sequence: TGCGCCAGCAGCCAAGAAAGATTCGGGAGCGCAGATACGCAGTATTTT. It translates to CASSQERFGSADTQYF.

V usage is TRBV5-5 and J usage is TRBJ2-1; TRBD1 agrees at 8 bases. The CDR3 runs 15 residues. The V and J ends lost 5 bases and 2 bases, in that order; junction bases with no gene match: 6. Germline-derived CDR1 and CDR2 are SGHKS and YYEKEE (reference sequence). In DNA, the CDR3 is TGTGCCAGCAGTCTCGACAGGGGCACCTACAATGAGCAGTTCTTC. Its protein product is CASSLDRGTYNEQFF.

The V call is TRBV27, the J call TRBJ2-7; 8 bases are a match to TRBD2. V gave up 5 bases and J gave up 1 base; unmatched junction bases: 7. Germline values: CDR1 MNHEY, CDR2 SMNVEV (reference sequence). This CDR3 is built from 15 residues. The chain's CDR3 is CASSAAGLVSYEQYF. CDR3 DNA sequence: TGTGCCAGCAGTGCTGCGGGACTAGTTTCCTACGAGCAGTACTTC.

The rearrangement joins TRBV5-6 to TRBJ2-3, with 7 bases that match TRBD1. The J segment lost 6 bases and the V segment lost 7 bases, leaving 11 bases of the junction unmatched. Germline V gene sequence: CDR1 SGHDT, CDR2 YYEEEE. CDR3 length: 14 amino acids. CDR3 amino acids: CASAPGQMGDTQYF. The CDR3 nucleotides are TGTGCCAGCGCCCCGGGACAGATGGGGGATACGCAGTATTTT.

V gene TRBV5-1 combines with J gene TRBJ2-7; 8 bases are shared with TRBD1. The CDR3 has 16 amino acids. Germline CDR1 and CDR2: SGHRS and YFSETQ. Trimming took 0 bases from V and 0 from J; bases not matched to a gene: 5. CDR3 nucleotides: TGCGCCAGCAGCTTGGGACAGGGGTCGAGCTCCTACGAGCAGTACTTC. It encodes CASSLGQGSSSYEQYF.

This sequence joins TRBV5-1 and TRBJ1-4; 8 bases line up with TRBD1. The ends lost 5 bases at V and 3 bases at J; junction bases unmatched: 15. This CDR3 has 18 amino acids. The germline CDR1 and CDR2 sequences are SGHRS and YFSETQ. The chain's CDR3 is CASSKPRGRQGANEKLFF. DNA of the CDR3: TGCGCCAGCAGTAAACCCAGGGGGCGACAAGGGGCTAATGAAAAACTGTTTTTT. Based on the CDR3 plus reference TRBV5-1 and TRBJ1-4, the full variable domain is KAGVTQTPRYLIKTRGQQVTLSCSPISGHRSVSWYQQTPGQGLQFLFEYFSETQRNKGNFPGRFSGRQFSNSRSEMNVSTLELGDSALYLCASSKPRGRQGANEKLFFGSGTQLSVL.

V usage is TRBV4-2 and J usage is TRBJ2-5, with unresolved D. Per germline, CDR1 LGHNA and CDR2 YNFKEQ. Trimming removed 0 bases from V and 2 bases from J, with 7 bases in between. The length of the CDR3 is 14 residues. Here the CDR3 reads CASSQDFRQETQYF. The CDR3 DNA reads as TGTGCCAGCAGCCAAGATTTCCGGCAAGAGACCCAGTACTTC.

This clone was recorded a few times. V usage is TRBV5-6 and J usage is TRBJ2-2; possible D gene TRBD1, 5 bases. The CDR3 contains 14 residues. The germline V and J ends were trimmed by 2 bases and 1 base, with 6 bases remaining between them. Germline CDR1 and CDR2: SGHDT and YYEEEE. The CDR3 spells CASSLGVNTGELFF. CDR3 DNA sequence: TGTGCCAGCAGCTTAGGGGTGAACACCGGGGAGCTGTTTTTT.

This clone occurred a few times. The rearrangement uses TRBV7-8 and TRBJ2-1, with a possible D match to TRBD2 (5 bases). Deletions cut 8 bases from V and 9 bases from J, with 20 bases between. Germline CDR1 is SGHVS and CDR2 is FQNEAQ. The CDR3 has 14 amino acids. The CDR3: CASRRLEASGEQFF. CDR3 bases: TGTGCCAGCCGGAGGTTGGAAGCTTCGGGTGAGCAGTTCTTC.

This chain joins TRBV19 and TRBJ2-1; 12 nucleotides agree with TRBD2. The CDR3 contains 16 residues. Germline-derived CDR1 and CDR2 are LNHDA and SQIVND (reference sequence). The trim removed 2 bases at V and 7 bases at J, leaving 6 bases unmatched. CDR3 amino acids: CASSILAGGPGNEQFF. CDR3 nucleotides: TGTGCCAGTAGTATACTAGCGGGAGGGCCTGGAAATGAGCAGTTCTTC.

The rearrangement uses TRBV28 and TRBJ2-7, with 8 bases matching TRBD1. Germline CDR1 reads MDHEN; CDR2 reads SYDVKM. The CDR3 is 15 amino acids. J was trimmed by 5 bases and V by 6 bases; bases with no gene match: 12. The CDR3 nucleotides read TGTGCCAGCAGATCCATTAGACAGGGGCCAAACGAGCAGTACTTC. Protein sequence: CASRSIRQGPNEQYF.

The V call is TRBV6-5, the J call TRBJ2-7; 12 nucleotides line up with TRBD2. V shed 5 bases, J shed 7 bases, and the junction held 3 bases outside the gene matches. The CDR3 is made up of 13 amino acids. Germline V gene sequence: CDR1 MNHEY, CDR2 SVGAGI. The CDR3 spells CASSPGTSGEQYF. DNA of the CDR3: TGTGCCAGCAGTCCGGGGACTAGCGGGGAGCAGTACTTC.

This clone appeared once. CDR3 nucleotide sequence: TGTGCCAGCAGCGCCTCACAGGGGACCTTGGAGACTGAAGCTTTCTTT. Translated: CASSASQGTLETEAFF. The chain couples TRBV9 to TRBJ1-1, with 7 bases that match TRBD1. With 3 bases clipped from V and 5 bases from J, the junction kept 13 bases outside the gene matches. CDR1 SGDLS and CDR2 YYNGEE come from the germline V gene. The CDR3 is 16 amino acids.

The gene calls are TRBV19 and TRBJ1-3; D unclear. CDR3 length: 14 amino acids. The germline V gene encodes CDR1 LNHDA and CDR2 SQIVND (reference sequence). V dropped 0 bases and J dropped 3 bases, with 6 bases sitting between them. The CDR3 DNA is TGTGCCAGTAGTATAGATCAGTTTGGAAACACCATATATTTT. It yields the protein CASSIDQFGNTIYF.

The chain combines TRBV5-1 with TRBJ2-3; D ambiguous. CDR1 and CDR2 (germline): SGHRS, YFSETQ. V lost 4 bases and J lost 0, with 18 bases in between. CDR3 length: 17 amino acids. CDR3 loop: CASSPPGPLTSTDTQYF. The DNA of the CDR3 is TGCGCCAGCAGCCCCCCGGGTCCACTGACTAGCACAGATACGCAGTATTTT.

The gene calls are TRBV28 and TRBJ2-7; 7 nucleotides match TRBD2. This CDR3 contains 15 residues. Germline-derived CDR1 and CDR2 are MDHEN and SYDVKM. V lost 3 bases and J lost 3; bases outside the gene matches: 8. The CDR3 reads CASSLIGRPDYEQYF. The CDR3 bases are TGTGCCAGCAGTTTGATCGGGAGGCCCGACTACGAGCAGTACTTC. The full variable domain, its missing parts supplied by reference TRBV28 and TRBJ2-7, is DVKVTQSSRYLVKRTGEKVFLECVQDMDHENMFWYRQDPGLGLRLIYFSYDVKMKEKGDIPEGYSVSREKKERFSLILESASTNQTSMYLCASSLIGRPDYEQYFGPGTRLTVT.

This chain links TRBV15 with TRBJ2-3, with D perhaps TRBD2 (6 bases). Germline V gives CDR1 LNHNV, CDR2 YYDKDF (reference sequence). The CDR3 totals 14 residues. Trimming shortened V by 1 base and J by 8 bases, and 13 bases separated the two germline ends. In DNA, the CDR3 is TGTGCCACCAGCAGAGCTGCCGGGACTGCTACGCAGTATTTT. It specifies CATSRAAGTATQYF.

The V and J genes are TRBV29-1 and TRBJ2-4, with 7 nucleotides matching TRBD1. Germline V lookup: CDR1 SQVTM, CDR2 ANQGSEA. The junction had 6 bases not matched to a gene; V was cut back by 6 bases and J by 1 base. This CDR3 is 14 amino acids long. The chain's CDR3 is CSVADREAKNIQYF. The CDR3 coding sequence is TGCAGCGTAGCCGACAGGGAGGCCAAAAACATTCAGTACTTC. The whole variable domain, remainder taken from reference TRBV29-1 and TRBJ2-4, is SAVISQKPSRDICQRGTSLTIQCQVDSQVTMMFWYRQQPGQSLTLIATANQGSEATYESGFVIDKFPISRPNLTFSTLTVSNMSPEDSSIYLCSVADREAKNIQYFGAGTRLSVL.

The chain combines TRBV30 with TRBJ2-4, with a tentative D call TRBD2 (5 bases). Looked up from germline, CDR1 is GTSNPN and CDR2 is SVGIG (reference sequence). The V end lost 3 bases, the J end lost 10 bases, and 25 bases lay between the germline ends. CDR3 length: 16 residues. The CDR3 nucleotides are TGTGCCTGGAGCGAATCTACTACCCCCCCGGGATCGATTCAGTACTTC. It specifies CAWSESTTPPGSIQYF.

The chain couples TRBV7-8 to TRBJ2-1; TRBD2 agrees at 10 bases. The germline CDR1 and CDR2 sequences are SGHVS and FQNEAQ. Trimming took 8 bases from V and 3 from J; bases not matched to a gene: 7. The CDR3 loop spans 15 amino acids. The CDR3, as DNA: TGTGCCAGCCGCCAGCGGGAGGGAAACTACAATGAGCAGTTCTTC. It is translated as CASRQREGNYNEQFF.

The chain links TRBV3-1 (or the pseudogene TRBV3-2) to TRBJ2-5; possibly TRBD2 for D (6 bases). Deletions cut 3 bases from V and 1 base from J, with 9 bases between. This CDR3 region has 14 residues. Per germline, CDR1 LGHDT and CDR2 YNNKEL (reference sequence). The CDR3: CASSQAGSQETQYF. Here the CDR3 DNA reads TGTGCCAGCAGCCAGGCGGGATCCCAAGAGACCCAGTACTTC.

The sample holds one count of this clone. This chain joins TRBV27 and TRBJ2-7; 7 bases fit TRBD2. Germline CDR1 and CDR2: MNHEY and SMNVEV (reference sequence). J was trimmed by 1 base and V by 3 bases; bases with no gene match: 3. This CDR3 has 14 amino acids. The DNA for the CDR3 is TGTGCCAGCAGTTTGGCGGGAGCGTCCTACGAGCAGTACTTC. This translates into CASSLAGASYEQYF.

The CDR3 sequence: CASSLNPGLAGVEQFF. The DNA for the CDR3 is TGTGCCAGCAGCTTAAACCCGGGACTAGCGGGAGTTGAGCAGTTCTTC. The chain couples TRBV7-2 to TRBJ2-1; 14 nucleotides line up with TRBD2. This CDR3 is 16 amino acids long. V lost 2 bases and J lost 9; bases outside the gene matches: 6. Germline V CDR1 and CDR2: SGHTA, FQGNSA.